This TCR beta chain derives from a study of blood T cell repertoires in COVID-19. Study context: Material from acute and convalescent COVID-19 was sourced from the United States, Italy and Spain.

Participants, roughly 18 to 89 years old, spanned some 23 US areas. The table came from immunoSEQ multiplex PCR; TCRdb's copy has only in-frame clones and leaves some out. The sample shows 200,000 to 300,000 clones, 88% of them seen only once. Germline loops: CDR1 ENHRY, CDR2 SYGVKD. CDR3 length: 13 residues. The junction had 2 bases not matched to a gene; V was cut back by 2 bases and J by 5 bases. The sequenced material came from PBMCs or T cells enriched from blood (not recorded which). The J gene is TRBJ1-1, the V gene TRBV10-3; TRBD1 matches at 7 bases. The clonotype comes from a woman aged 40 to 49 who had been exposed to COVID-19. The CDR3: CAISEVQGTEAFF. The CDR3 DNA sequence: TGTGCCATCAGTGAGGTACAGGGGACTGAAGCTTTCTTT.